This record concerns one T cell receptor (beta chain) sequence. There are 14 residues in the CDR3. Germline loops: CDR1 SGHAT, CDR2 FQNNGV. J gave up 13 bases and V 5 bases, and 11 bases lay outside the gene matches. The sample is drawn from a study of blood T cell repertoires in COVID-19. Profiled with immunoSEQ multiplex PCR; TCRdb holds only in-frame clones, not every one. The sample lists about 70,000 clones, 82% occurring once. The source material was peripheral blood. This chain uses TRBV11-2 with TRBJ2-3; TRBD2 aligns across 11 bases. This sequence was found in a woman aged 60 to 75 with acute or convalescent COVID-19. CDR3 sequence reads: CASSRPSGGPVEYF. The CDR3 DNA reads TGTGCCAGCAGCCGACCTAGCGGGGGGCCAGTGGAGTATTTT.